The 6 T cell receptor beta chains in this list originate from one sample, sequenced in a study of early T cells in non-severe SARS-CoV-2 infection. From the 5' RACE reads, TCRdb called clonotypes with MiXCR, one entry per CDR3 protein. The sample lists 100,000 to 120,000 distinct CDR3 sequences; about 12% were seen once. Source: whole blood, taken at baseline. The receptors come from an adult who was a healthcare worker with PCR-confirmed SARS-CoV-2 infection or an uninfected control (not recorded which).

This clonotype has only a few counts. V gene TRBV4-1 combines with J gene TRBJ2-1; D possibly corresponds to TRBD1 (5 bases). V was pared by 3 bases and J by 0 bases, with 15 bases between. The CDR3 runs to 17 residues. Germline assignment: CDR1 MGHRA and CDR2 YSYEKL. The CDR3 loop is CASSQSLQVSSYNEQFF. In nucleotides, the CDR3 is TGCGCCAGCAGCCAGAGTCTACAGGTGAGCTCCTACAATGAGCAGTTCTTC.

The chain has TRBV12-3 or TRBV12-4 and TRBJ2-3, with a possible D match to TRBD1 (5 bases). Trimming removed 6 bases at V and 2 bases at J, with 9 bases between. The CDR3 has 13 amino acids. The CDR3: CASRDTHTDTQYF. CDR3 DNA sequence: TGTGCCAGCAGGGACACCCACACAGATACGCAGTATTTT.

The CDR3 loop is CASTLFTSGNEQFF. The CDR3 coding sequence is TGCGCCAGCACCCTCTTTACTAGCGGCAATGAGCAGTTCTTC. The chain links TRBV5-1 to TRBJ2-1; TRBD2 matches at 8 bases. Germline lookup yields CDR1 SGHRS and CDR2 YFSETQ. J was trimmed by 6 bases and V by 6 bases; bases with no gene match: 8. The CDR3 spans 14 residues.

The V gene is TRBV2, the J gene TRBJ2-1; D is possibly TRBD1 (5 bases). The germline V gene has CDR1 SNHLY and CDR2 FYNNEI. CDR3 length: 13 residues. V was trimmed by 5 bases and J by 9 bases, leaving 14 bases between them. CDR3 loop: CASSPDSIAEQFF. CDR3 coding DNA: TGTGCCAGCAGTCCCGACAGTATTGCTGAGCAGTTCTTC.

CDR3 coding DNA: TGTGCCACCAGTGCCTCCGGGACAGGGAATTCCAATGAGCAGTTCTTC. It codes for CATSASGTGNSNEQFF. The rearrangement uses TRBV24-1 and TRBJ2-1; 9 bases line up with TRBD1. Looked up from germline, CDR1 is KGHDR and CDR2 is SFDVKD. This CDR3 has 16 amino acids. Trimming took 5 bases from V and 6 from J; bases not matched to a gene: 10.

There are a few counts of this clonotype. The chain joins TRBV21-1 to TRBJ2-6; the table gives TRBD1 as D, unverified against the DNA. TRBV21-1 has pseudogene status. There are 19 residues in the CDR3. CDR3 DNA: TGTGCCAGCAGCCCGAGCGGGGGCAGGGCGAGCTCTGGGGCCAACGTCCTGACTTTC. Translation: CASSPSGGRASSGANVLTF.